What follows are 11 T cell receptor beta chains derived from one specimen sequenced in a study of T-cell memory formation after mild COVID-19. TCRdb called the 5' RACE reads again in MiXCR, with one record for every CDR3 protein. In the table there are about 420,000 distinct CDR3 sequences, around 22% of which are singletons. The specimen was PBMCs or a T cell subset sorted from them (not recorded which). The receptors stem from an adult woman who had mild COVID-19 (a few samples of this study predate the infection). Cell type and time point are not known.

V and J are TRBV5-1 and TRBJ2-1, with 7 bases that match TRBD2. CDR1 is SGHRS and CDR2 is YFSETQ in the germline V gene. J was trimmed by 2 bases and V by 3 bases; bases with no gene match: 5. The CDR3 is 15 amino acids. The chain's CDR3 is CASSSREGTYNEQFF. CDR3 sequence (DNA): TGCGCCAGCAGCTCCAGGGAGGGGACCTACAATGAGCAGTTCTTC.

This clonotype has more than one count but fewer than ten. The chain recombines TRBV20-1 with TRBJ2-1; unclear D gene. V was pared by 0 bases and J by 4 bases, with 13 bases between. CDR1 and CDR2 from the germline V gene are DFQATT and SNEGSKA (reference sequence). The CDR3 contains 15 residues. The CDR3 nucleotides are TGCAGTGCTAGAGATCAGCAGAAAACGTACAATGAGCAGTTCTTC. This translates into CSARDQQKTYNEQFF.

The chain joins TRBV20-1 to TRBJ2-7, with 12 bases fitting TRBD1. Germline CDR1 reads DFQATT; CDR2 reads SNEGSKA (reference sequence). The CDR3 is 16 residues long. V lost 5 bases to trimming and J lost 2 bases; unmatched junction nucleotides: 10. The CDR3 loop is CSALSRDRGLPYEQYF. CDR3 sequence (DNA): TGCAGTGCTTTGAGCCGGGACAGGGGGCTCCCCTACGAGCAGTACTTC.

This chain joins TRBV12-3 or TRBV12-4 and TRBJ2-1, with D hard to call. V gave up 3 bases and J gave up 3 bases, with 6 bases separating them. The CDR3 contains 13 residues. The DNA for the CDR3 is TGTGCCAGCAGTTTTATTAGCTACAATGAGCAGTTCTTC. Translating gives CASSFISYNEQFF.

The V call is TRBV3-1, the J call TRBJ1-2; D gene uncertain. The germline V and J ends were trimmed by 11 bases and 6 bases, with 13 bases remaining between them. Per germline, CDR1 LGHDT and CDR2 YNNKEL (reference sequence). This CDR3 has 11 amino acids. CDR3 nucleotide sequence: TGTGCCGTTTCTCGGGGAGATGGCTACACCTTC. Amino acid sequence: CAVSRGDGYTF.

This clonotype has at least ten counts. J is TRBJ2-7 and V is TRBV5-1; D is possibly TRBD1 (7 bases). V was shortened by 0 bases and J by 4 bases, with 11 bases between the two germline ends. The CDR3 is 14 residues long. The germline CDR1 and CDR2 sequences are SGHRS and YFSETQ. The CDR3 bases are TGCGCCAGCAGCTTGGGGCGGGACAGATACGAGCAGTACTTC. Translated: CASSLGRDRYEQYF.

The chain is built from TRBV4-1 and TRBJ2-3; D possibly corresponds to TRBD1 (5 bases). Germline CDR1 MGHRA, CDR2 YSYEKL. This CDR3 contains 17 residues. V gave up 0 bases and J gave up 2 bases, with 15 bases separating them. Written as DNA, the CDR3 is TGCGCCAGCAGCCAAGAGTCGCAGGGATCGATCACAGATACGCAGTATTTT. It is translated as CASSQESQGSITDTQYF.

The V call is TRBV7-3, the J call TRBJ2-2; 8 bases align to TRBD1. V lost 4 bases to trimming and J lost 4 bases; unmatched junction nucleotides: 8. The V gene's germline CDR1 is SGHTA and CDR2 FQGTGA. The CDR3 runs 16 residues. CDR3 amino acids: CASSSYPGQVTGELFF. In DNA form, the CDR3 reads TGTGCCAGCAGCTCGTACCCGGGACAGGTCACCGGGGAGCTGTTTTTT.

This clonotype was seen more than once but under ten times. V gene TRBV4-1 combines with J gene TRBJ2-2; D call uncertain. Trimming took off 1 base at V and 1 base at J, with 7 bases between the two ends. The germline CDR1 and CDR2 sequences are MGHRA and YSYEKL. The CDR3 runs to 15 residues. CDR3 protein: CASSQGMLNTGELFF. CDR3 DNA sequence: TGCGCCAGCAGCCAAGGCATGTTGAACACCGGGGAGCTGTTTTTT.

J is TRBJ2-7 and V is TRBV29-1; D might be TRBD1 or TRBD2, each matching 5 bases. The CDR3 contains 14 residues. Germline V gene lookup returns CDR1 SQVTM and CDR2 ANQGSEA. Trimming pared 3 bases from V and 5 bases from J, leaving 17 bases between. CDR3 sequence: CSVDLAGTVNEQYF. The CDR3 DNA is TGCAGCGTTGACCTAGCCGGGACCGTTAACGAGCAGTACTTC.

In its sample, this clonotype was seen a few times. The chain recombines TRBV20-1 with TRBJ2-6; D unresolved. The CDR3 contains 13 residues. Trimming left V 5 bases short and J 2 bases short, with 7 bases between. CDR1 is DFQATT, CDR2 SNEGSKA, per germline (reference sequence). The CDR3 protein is CSAPVPGANVLTF. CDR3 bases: TGCAGTGCTCCGGTCCCTGGGGCCAACGTCCTGACTTTC.